Reported below is one T cell receptor (beta chain). Antigen specificity is unknown. The data are from a study of shared clonotypes between healthy human individuals. Overall study findings and caveats: Clonotype sharing among the donors was expected to vary with sequencing depth.

This table comes from immunoSEQ multiplex PCR, and its TCRdb copy is limited to in-frame clones, with some not included. The table records more than 2,000,000 clones, 85% to 95% of them present only once. V lost 5 bases and J 12 bases, leaving 16 bases between the germline ends. The CDR3 runs 12 residues. Germline V gives CDR1 GTSNPN, CDR2 SVGIG (reference sequence). V is TRBV30 and J is TRBJ1-4, with a possible D match to TRBD1 (5 bases). The sequenced sample was naive CD4+ T cells from PBMCs. The subset: CD45RA+ positively selected. This TCR came from a man between 18 and 29 years old in good health. Some clones in this sample may be carry-over from other donors' samples. Here the CDR3 reads CAWSRLQGELFF. DNA for the CDR3: TGTGCCTGGTCACGGCTGCAGGGCGAACTGTTTTTT.